Listed below are T cell receptor beta chains from one sample, sequenced in a study of a mutant IDH1 vaccine in newly diagnosed glioma. The method was immunoSEQ multiplex PCR; TCRdb's version includes in-frame clones alone and lacks a portion of them. The sample records tens of thousands of clones, 84% being singletons. No antigens are known for them. The sample in question was PBMCs, obtained from a glioma patient whose treatment included an IDH1 peptide vaccine. These receptors all stem from a man aged 25-45 years with glioma. The CDR3 runs from the conserved cysteine through the conserved F or W. A D gene is named only where the DNA matches it firmly. Clone size is shown for a subset of rows, as once, few, many or a class of expanded clone.

.	TRBD2	TRBJ2-3	TRBV4-1	CASSQETGRGGKADTQYF	TGCGCCAGCAGCCAAGAGACAGGGCGGGGGGGTAAGGCAGATACGCAGTATTTT
.	TRBD1	TRBJ2-7	TRBV30	CAWSPVGQGAHEQYF	TGTGCCTGGAGTCCAGTGGGACAGGGGGCCCACGAGCAGTACTTC
few	.	TRBJ1-1	TRBV11-2	CASALVVRTEAFF	TGTGCCAGCGCTCTCGTGGTGAGGACTGAAGCTTTCTTT
.	.	TRBJ2-5	TRBV5-1	CASSLRQETQYF	TGCGCCAGCAGCTTGAGGCAAGAGACCCAGTACTTC
.	TRBD1	TRBJ2-7	TRBV10-1	CARLKGGPGGQYF	TGCGCCAGGCTTAAAGGGGGCCCGGGCGGGCAGTACTTC
.	.	TRBJ1-1	TRBV25-1	CASSEYRGSSEAFF	TGTGCCAGCAGTGAATATAGGGGGTCGTCTGAAGCTTTCTTT
.	TRBD1	TRBJ2-3	TRBV15	CATSEGAGATTDTQYF	TGTGCCACCAGCGAGGGGGCAGGGGCGACCACAGATACGCAGTATTTT
.	TRBD1	TRBJ2-1	TRBV14	CASSAGQVYNEQFF	TGTGCCAGCAGCGCGGGACAGGTATACAATGAGCAGTTCTTC
.	TRBD2	TRBJ2-7	TRBV6-6	CASSFPPGLVSREQYF	TGTGCCAGCAGTTTTCCCCCGGGACTAGTGTCTCGCGAGCAGTACTTC
few	TRBD1	TRBJ2-7	TRBV29-1	CSVRTGGISYEQYF	TGCAGCGTTCGTACAGGGGGAATATCCTACGAGCAGTACTTC
.	.	TRBJ2-2	TRBV2	CASSEDRTNTGELFF	TGTGCCAGCAGTGAAGACAGGACGAACACCGGGGAGCTGTTTTTT
.	TRBD2	TRBJ2-5	TRBV9	CASSVDLAGGVTQYF	TGTGCCAGCAGCGTAGATCTAGCGGGGGGGGTGACCCAGTACTTC
.	TRBD2	TRBJ2-7	TRBV5-6	CASSWKGGGPYEQYF	TGTGCCAGCAGCTGGAAGGGCGGGGGACCCTACGAGCAGTACTTC
.	.	TRBJ2-2	TRBV6-1	CASPDRSRGGELFF	TGTGCTAGCCCGGACAGGTCGCGGGGCGGGGAGCTGTTTTTT
.	.	TRBJ2-7	TRBV9	CASSAATGGHHPYEQYF	TGTGCCAGCAGCGCCGCTACCGGGGGCCACCACCCCTACGAGCAGTACTTC
.	TRBD2	TRBJ2-1	TRBV5-4	CAIPRGVSYNEQFF	TGTGCCATCCCGCGGGGGGTTTCCTACAATGAGCAGTTCTTC
few	TRBD1	TRBJ1-5	TRBV30	CAWNGQVNQPQHF	TGTGCCTGGAACGGACAGGTCAATCAGCCCCAGCATTTT
.	TRBD1	TRBJ2-7	TRBV2	CASSDMTGSSYEQYF	TGTGCCAGCAGTGACATGACAGGGAGCTCCTACGAGCAGTACTTC
.	TRBD2	TRBJ2-2	TRBV30	CAWSSGGPNTGELFF	TGTGCCTGGAGTAGCGGGGGGCCGAACACCGGGGAGCTGTTTTTT
.	TRBD1	TRBJ1-3	TRBV5-1	CASHDRDSSGNTIYF	TGCGCCAGTCATGACAGGGATAGCTCTGGAAACACCATATATTTT
.	.	TRBJ1-1	TRBV2	CASSEIVPNTEAFF	TGTGCCAGCAGTGAGATAGTACCTAACACTGAAGCTTTCTTT
.	.	TRBJ2-5	TRBV5-6	CASSFGLGPRETQYF	TGTGCCAGCAGCTTTGGCCTTGGCCCACGGGAGACCCAGTACTTC
once	TRBD2	TRBJ2-5	TRBV13	CASSLGPGVLAGGGTQETQYF	TGTGCCAGCAGCTTAGGACCTGGGGTTTTGGCTGGCGGGGGTACCCAAGAGACCCAGTACTTC
.	TRBD1	TRBJ1-2	TRBV6-1	CASCAGGSLYGYTF	TGTGCCAGCTGCGCAGGGGGCTCCCTCTATGGCTACACCTTC
.	.	TRBJ1-2	TRBV6-5	CASTTDNTYGYTF	TGTGCCAGCACTACCGACAACACCTATGGCTACACCTTC
.	TRBD2	TRBJ2-2	TRBV4-1	CASSQLRLRTSGNTGELFF	TGCGCCAGCAGCCAATTACGACTTAGGACTAGCGGCAACACCGGGGAGCTGTTTTTT